What follows are 19 T cell receptor beta chains derived from one specimen sequenced in a study of blood T cell repertoires in COVID-19. TCRdb's copy holds only in-frame clones and misses some; the assay was immunoSEQ multiplex PCR. The table has around 96,000 clones, about 95% seen once; the top ten hold about 4.1%. Sequenced material: peripheral blood. These receptors all stem from a human donor with active COVID-19. The donor label of this sample is uncertain.

The genes are TRBV6-4 and TRBJ2-3, with 7 bases fitting TRBD2. The CDR3 is 15 amino acids. Looked up from germline, CDR1 is MRHNA and CDR2 is SNTAGT. Trimming at V came to 1 base and at J to 3 bases, leaving 4 bases not matched to a gene. In DNA, the CDR3 is TGTGCCAGCAGTGACTATCCCGGGGGGACAGATACGCAGTATTTT. Protein sequence: CASSDYPGGTDTQYF.

Details on this clone: The missing conserved phenylalanine or tryptophan at the end of this CDR3 makes a read error likely. The DNA is left out, because the CDR3 cannot be placed on it with certainty; the CDR3 is given as TCRdb lists it. The V gene is TRBV21-1, the J gene TRBJ2-7; the table gives TRBD1 as D, unverified against the DNA. TRBV21-1 is marked as a pseudogene. The CDR3 spans 11 residues, counting both ends. CDR3 sequence reads: CASSKEKGAVD.

The gene calls are TRBV20-1 and TRBJ1-5; 7 bases map to TRBD1. V was pared by 3 bases and J by 4 bases, with 9 bases of the junction left unmatched. This CDR3 comprises 15 residues. Germline lookup yields CDR1 DFQATT and CDR2 SNEGSKA (reference sequence). The CDR3 protein is CSASLPGGLNQPQHF. The DNA of the CDR3 is TGCAGTGCTAGTCTCCCAGGGGGTCTTAATCAGCCCCAGCATTTT.

The chain employs TRBV5-1 and TRBJ1-4, with D uncertain. CDR1 is SGHRS, CDR2 YFSETQ, per germline. Deletions cut 4 bases from V and 10 bases from J, with 14 bases between. The CDR3 consists of 13 residues. The CDR3 loop reads CASSAEPRGKLFF. The CDR3 bases are TGCGCCAGCAGCGCGGAACCTAGAGGAAAACTGTTTTTT.

J is TRBJ2-7 and V is TRBV2, with D perhaps TRBD2 (5 bases). CDR1 SNHLY and CDR2 FYNNEI come from the germline V gene. This CDR3 is built from 15 residues. V gave up 6 bases and J gave up 2 bases, with 17 bases separating them. CDR3 in amino acids: CASSPEQLATYEQYF. The CDR3 coding sequence is TGTGCCAGCAGCCCGGAGCAATTAGCGACCTACGAGCAGTACTTC.

The rearrangement links TRBV7-9 to TRBJ2-3; 8 bases are a match to TRBD2. CDR3 size: 15 residues. Germline assignment: CDR1 SEHNR and CDR2 FQNEAQ (reference sequence). J gave up 1 base and V 5 bases, and 5 bases lay outside the gene matches. This CDR3 is CASSPYGGGTDTQYF. The CDR3 nucleotides read TGTGCCAGCAGCCCATACGGGGGGGGCACAGATACGCAGTATTTT.

The CDR3 DNA sequence: TGTGCCAGCAGCTTAGTGCGGGGACTCACCGGGGAGCTGTTTTTT. Its translation is CASSLVRGLTGELFF. This chain uses TRBV7-9 with TRBJ2-2; tentatively, D is TRBD2 (6 bases). With 1 base removed from V and 4 bases from J, the gap between germline ends came to 10 bases. CDR1 SEHNR and CDR2 FQNEAQ come from the germline V gene (reference sequence). This CDR3 region has 15 residues.

The chain uses TRBV7-9 and TRBJ2-1, with D hard to call. V dropped 1 base and J dropped 8 bases, with 9 bases sitting between them. Germline V gives CDR1 SEHNR, CDR2 FQNEAQ (reference sequence). CDR3 length: 13 residues. This chain's CDR3 is CASSLDSTHEQFF. The CDR3 DNA sequence: TGTGCCAGCAGCTTAGATAGCACCCATGAGCAGTTCTTC.

This sequence joins TRBV4-1 and TRBJ2-5; 11 bases agree with TRBD2. Losses at the gene ends were 4 bases for V and 5 bases for J; bases not matched to a gene: 6. The CDR3 is made up of 15 amino acids. Germline V gene sequence: CDR1 MGHRA, CDR2 YSYEKL. In nucleotides, the CDR3 is TGCGCCAGCAGCCTCCGACTAGCGGGGTGGGAGACCCAGTACTTC. It translates to CASSLRLAGWETQYF.

The chain couples TRBV5-6 to TRBJ1-6; D is unclear. Per the germline V gene, CDR1 is SGHDT and CDR2 is YYEEEE. The V and J ends lost 0 bases and 13 bases respectively, with 11 bases between them. The CDR3 is 13 amino acids. CDR3 coding DNA: TGTGCCAGCAGCTTGGATGGAGGGATTCCCCTCCACTTT. This sequence encodes CASSLDGGIPLHF.

CDR3 coding DNA: TGTGCCTCCAAGCTTAATGAAAAACTGTTTTTT. Translating it yields CASKLNEKLFF. The J gene is TRBJ1-4, the V gene TRBV30; no definite D call. The length of the CDR3 is 11 residues. The V end lost 7 bases, the J end lost 4 bases, and 7 bases lay between the germline ends. Germline values: CDR1 GTSNPN, CDR2 SVGIG (reference sequence).

V usage is TRBV11-2 and J usage is TRBJ2-3; D unresolved. Germline values: CDR1 SGHAT, CDR2 FQNNGV. Trimming took 5 bases from V and 0 from J, leaving 9 bases between them. The CDR3 covers 14 residues. The CDR3 nucleotides are TGTGCCAGCAGCAGCACCTTGAGCACAGATACGCAGTATTTT. Translation: CASSSTLSTDTQYF.

The chain employs TRBV5-1 and TRBJ1-2; D is ambiguous. This CDR3 has 15 amino acids. Germline V CDR1 and CDR2: SGHRS, YFSETQ. The germline V and J ends were trimmed by 2 bases and 2 bases, with 13 bases remaining between them. This chain's CDR3 is CASSLTHSTNYGYTF. CDR3 DNA: TGCGCCAGCAGCTTAACTCACAGTACAAACTATGGCTACACCTTC.

The V gene is TRBV19, the J gene TRBJ1-5; unclear D gene. V was clipped by 3 bases and J by 5 bases, with 8 bases between them. Germline CDR1 LNHDA, CDR2 SQIVND (reference sequence). The CDR3 has 13 residues. CDR3 DNA sequence: TGTGCCAGTAGTATCGGGGATCATCAGCCCCAGCATTTT. This encodes CASSIGDHQPQHF.

A single count supports this clone. Other DNA sequences in the sample encode the same CDR3. The rearrangement joins TRBV6-5 to TRBJ1-5; 7 bases are a match to TRBD1. Losses at the gene ends were 0 bases for V and 7 bases for J; bases not matched to a gene: 6. The CDR3 runs to 15 residues. Germline CDR1 is MNHEY and CDR2 is SVGAGI. CDR3 region: CASSYSNRGGQPQHF. The CDR3, as DNA: TGTGCCAGCAGTTACTCAAACAGGGGTGGGCAGCCCCAGCATTTT.

This chain links TRBV6-5 with TRBJ2-2; D is uncertain. The V gene lost 6 bases and the J gene lost 4 bases, with 6 bases spanning the gap. CDR1 is MNHEY, CDR2 SVGAGI, per germline. The CDR3 is 12 residues long. This CDR3 reads CASSYSTGELFF. CDR3 DNA sequence: TGTGCCAGCAGCTATAGCACCGGGGAGCTGTTTTTT.

This clone was recorded only once. V usage is TRBV5-8 and J usage is TRBJ2-3, with 12 positions matching TRBD2. Trimming took 4 bases from V and 4 from J; bases not matched to a gene: 7. The CDR3 extends over 16 amino acids. CDR1 is SGHTS and CDR2 is YDEGEE in the germline V gene. The CDR3 DNA reads as TGTGCCAGCAGCAACGGACTAGCGGGACTGTCAGATACGCAGTATTTT. This sequence encodes CASSNGLAGLSDTQYF. The full variable domain, rest sourced from reference TRBV5-8 and TRBJ2-3, is EAGVTQSPTHLIKTRGQQATLRCSPISGHTSVYWYQQALGLGLQFLLWYDEGEERNRGNFPPRFSGRQFPNYSSELNVNALELEDSALYLCASSNGLAGLSDTQYFGPGTRLTVL.

The chain joins TRBV18 to TRBJ2-5; possibly TRBD2 for D (5 bases). The V and J ends lost 2 bases and 2 bases respectively, with 15 bases between them. CDR3 size: 16 residues. CDR1 is KGHSH and CDR2 is LQKENI in the germline V gene. The CDR3 sequence is CASSPAGSLLQETQYF. Here the CDR3 DNA reads TGTGCCAGCTCACCAGCGGGTTCCCTTTTACAAGAGACCCAGTACTTC.

This rearrangement joins TRBV24-1 to TRBJ1-3; TRBD1 agrees at 8 bases. The germline V gene encodes CDR1 KGHDR and CDR2 SFDVKD. CDR3 length: 16 residues. The V gene end was trimmed by 4 bases and the J gene end by 0 bases; junction bases not matched to a gene: 4. The CDR3 DNA sequence: TGTGCCACCAGTGACCCCGGACAGGGCTCTGGAAACACCATATATTTT. This translates into CATSDPGQGSGNTIYF.